This is a list of T cell receptor beta chains from one sample in a study of blood T cell repertoires in COVID-19. The method was immunoSEQ multiplex PCR; TCRdb's version includes in-frame clones alone and lacks a portion of them. The repertoire consists of about 55,000 clones, with 90% occurring once and the leading ten covering 13% to 15%. The source material was peripheral blood. The receptors come from a human donor with active COVID-19. The donor label of this sample is uncertain. Both conserved end residues are part of each CDR3. The D gene is left open where the match is weak. The listing skips clone size in some rows; elsewhere it reads once, few, many or a size class.

j_call clone_size d_call v_call cdr3_aa cdr3_nt
TRBJ2-6 - - TRBV6-5 CASKLAGANVLTF TGTGCCAGCAAGTTAGCTGGGGCCAACGTCCTGACTTTC
TRBJ2-5 once - TRBV3-1/TRBV3-2 CASSQGPRGTQYF TGTGCCAGCAGCCAAGGTCCCCGAGGGACCCAGTACTTC
TRBJ1-4 - - TRBV9 CASSVLGQPGGEKLFF TGTGCCAGCAGCGTGCTAGGACAGCCTGGGGGTGAAAAACTGTTTTTT
TRBJ1-2 - - TRBV12-5 CASGLWTDNYGYTF TGTGCTAGTGGTTTGTGGACAGACAACTATGGCTACACCTTC
TRBJ2-3 - - TRBV7-3 CASSSGSDYTQYF TGTGCCAGCAGCAGCGGGTCCGACTATACGCAGTATTTT
TRBJ2-3 - TRBD2 TRBV9 CASSVAGGSTDTQYF TGTGCCAGCAGCGTAGCGGGGGGAAGCACAGATACGCAGTATTTT
TRBJ1-1 - - TRBV7-3 CASSLGTPNTEAFF TGTGCCAGCAGCTTAGGGACACCGAACACTGAAGCTTTCTTT
TRBJ1-1 - TRBD1 TRBV6-5 CASRRTGGINTEAFF TGTGCCAGCAGGCGGACAGGGGGCATTAACACTGAAGCTTTCTTT
TRBJ2-5 - TRBD2 TRBV5-1 CASSRRASGGVQETQYF TGCGCCAGCAGCAGGAGGGCTAGCGGGGGAGTACAAGAGACCCAGTACTTC
TRBJ1-1 - TRBD1 TRBV7-9 CASSWDRNTEAFF TGTGCCAGCAGCTGGGACAGGAACACTGAAGCTTTCTTT
TRBJ2-1 - TRBD2 TRBV5-4 CASSPGTSGRASNEQFF TGTGCCAGCAGCCCCGGGACTAGCGGGAGGGCCTCCAATGAGCAGTTCTTC
TRBJ2-7 - - TRBV15 CATSRVQGVHEQYF TGTGCCACCAGCAGAGTCCAGGGCGTCCACGAGCAGTACTTC
TRBJ2-1 once - TRBV6-6 CASSYDRSSPYNEQFF TGTGCCAGCAGTTACGACAGAAGTTCCCCTTACAATGAGCAGTTCTTC
TRBJ2-5 - - TRBV2 CASSEAAGDQETQYF TGTGCCAGCAGTGAAGCTGCCGGGGACCAAGAGACCCAGTACTTC
TRBJ1-2 - - TRBV27 CASSPFPFYGYTF TGTGCCAGCAGTCCCTTCCCCTTCTATGGCTACACCTTC
TRBJ1-2 - TRBD1 TRBV7-2 CASSPPGQGYGYTF TGTGCCAGCAGCCCGCCCGGACAGGGCTATGGCTACACCTTC
TRBJ2-5 - - TRBV7-7 CASSLAVAVQETQYF TGTGCTAGCAGCTTAGCTGTAGCGGTCCAAGAGACCCAGTACTTC
TRBJ2-2 - - TRBV27 CASKARQANTGELFF TGTGCCAGCAAAGCGAGACAGGCGAACACCGGGGAGCTGTTTTTT
TRBJ2-7 - TRBD1 TRBV3-1/TRBV3-2 CASSWGTGQPSVSEQYF TGTGCCAGCAGCTGGGGGACGGGACAGCCTTCCGTGAGCGAGCAGTACTTC
TRBJ1-1 - - TRBV19 CASSSTSAGNTEAFF TGTGCCAGTAGCTCAACGAGCGCGGGGAACACTGAAGCTTTCTTT
TRBJ2-1 - TRBD2 TRBV18 CASSPPASGRYNNEQFF TGTGCCAGCTCACCACCGGCTAGCGGGAGGTATAACAATGAGCAGTTCTTC
TRBJ2-1 - - TRBV7-9 CASSPRDKNNEQFF TGTGCCAGCAGCCCAAGGGACAAGAACAATGAGCAGTTCTTC
TRBJ2-2 - TRBD1 TRBV18 CASSPTGATGELFF TGTGCCAGCTCACCGACAGGGGCCACCGGGGAGCTGTTTTTT
TRBJ1-1 - - TRBV5-1 CASSLQGLGTEAFF TGCGCCAGCAGCTTGCAGGGGTTGGGCACTGAAGCTTTCTTT
TRBJ2-7 - TRBD2 TRBV29-1 CSVEGGLAGASYEQYF TGCAGCGTTGAAGGGGGACTAGCGGGCGCATCCTACGAGCAGTACTTC
TRBJ2-7 - TRBD1 TRBV13 CASSLGLGTGSYEQYF TGTGCCAGCAGCTTAGGCCTGGGGACAGGGAGCTACGAGCAGTACTTC
TRBJ1-1 once - TRBV18 CASSPPSGVYEAFF TGTGCCAGCTCACCCCCCTCAGGGGTATATGAAGCTTTCTTT
TRBJ2-4 - - TRBV7-8 CASSPPSWQENIQYF TGTGCCAGCAGCCCCCCGTCGTGGCAGGAAAACATTCAGTACTTC
TRBJ1-1 - - TRBV6-1 CASSDLIEAFF TGTGCCAGCAGTGATTTAATTGAAGCTTTCTTT
TRBJ2-3 - TRBD2 TRBV7-6 CASSSAAGESTDTQYF TGTGCCAGCAGCTCGGCAGCGGGAGAAAGCACAGATACGCAGTATTTT
TRBJ2-7 - - TRBV6-5 CASGLTGFLHEQYF TGTGCCAGCGGCTTAACAGGGTTCCTCCACGAGCAGTACTTC